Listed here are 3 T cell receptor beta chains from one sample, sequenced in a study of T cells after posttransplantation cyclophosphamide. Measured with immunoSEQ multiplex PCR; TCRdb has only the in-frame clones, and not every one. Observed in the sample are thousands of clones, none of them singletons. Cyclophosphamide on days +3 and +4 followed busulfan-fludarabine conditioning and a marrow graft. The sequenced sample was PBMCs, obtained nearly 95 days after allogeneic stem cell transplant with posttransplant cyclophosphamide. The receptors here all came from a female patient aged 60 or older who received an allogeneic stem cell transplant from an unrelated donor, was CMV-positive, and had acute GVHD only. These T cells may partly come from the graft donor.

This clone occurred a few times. The CDR3 loop reads CASSLMGRSYEQYF. CDR3 nucleotide sequence: TGTGCCAGCAGCTTAATGGGCAGGTCCTACGAGCAGTACTTC. This chain joins TRBV7-6 and TRBJ2-7; D gene unclear. The V gene's germline CDR1 is SGHVS and CDR2 FNYEAQ. V gave up 2 bases and J gave up 1 base, with 9 bases separating them. CDR3 length: 14 residues. Supplemented by reference TRBV7-6 and TRBJ2-7, the full variable domain reads GAGVSQSPRYKVTKRGQDVALRCDPISGHVSLYWYRQALGQGPEFLTYFNYEAQQDKSGLPNDRFSAERPEGSISTLTIQRTEQRDSAMYRCASSLMGRSYEQYFGPGTRLTVT.

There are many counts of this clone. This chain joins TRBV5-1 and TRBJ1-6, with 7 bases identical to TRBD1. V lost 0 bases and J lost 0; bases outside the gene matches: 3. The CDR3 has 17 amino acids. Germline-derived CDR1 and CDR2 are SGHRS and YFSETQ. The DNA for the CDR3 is TGCGCCAGCAGCTTGGCAGGGACAGCCTCCTATAATTCACCCCTCCACTTT. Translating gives CASSLAGTASYNSPLHF.

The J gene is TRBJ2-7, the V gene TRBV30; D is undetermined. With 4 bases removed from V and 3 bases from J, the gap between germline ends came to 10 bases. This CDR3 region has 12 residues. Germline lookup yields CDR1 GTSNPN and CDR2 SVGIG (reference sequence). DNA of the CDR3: TGTGCCTGGAACCGGTGCAACTACGAGCAGTACTTC. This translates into CAWNRCNYEQYF.